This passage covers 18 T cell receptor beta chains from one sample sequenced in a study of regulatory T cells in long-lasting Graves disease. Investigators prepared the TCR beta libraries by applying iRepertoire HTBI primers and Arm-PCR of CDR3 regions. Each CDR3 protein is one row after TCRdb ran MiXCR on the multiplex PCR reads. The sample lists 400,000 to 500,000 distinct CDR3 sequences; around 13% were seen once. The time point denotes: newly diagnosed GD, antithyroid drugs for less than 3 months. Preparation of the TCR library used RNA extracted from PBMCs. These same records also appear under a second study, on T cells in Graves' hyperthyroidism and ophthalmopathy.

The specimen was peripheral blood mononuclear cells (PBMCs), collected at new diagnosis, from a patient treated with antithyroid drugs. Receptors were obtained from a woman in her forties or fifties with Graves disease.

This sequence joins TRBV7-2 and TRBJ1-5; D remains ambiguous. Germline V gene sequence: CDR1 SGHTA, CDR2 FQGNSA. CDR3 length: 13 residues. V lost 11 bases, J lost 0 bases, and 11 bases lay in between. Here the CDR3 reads CAWPVYSNQPQHF. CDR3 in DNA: TGTGCCTGGCCAGTATATAGCAATCAGCCCCAGCATTTT.

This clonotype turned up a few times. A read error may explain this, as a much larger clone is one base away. The CDR3 loop is CASSLDTTGTQYF. CDR3 DNA: TGTGCCAGCAGTTTGGACACCACAGGTACGCAGTATTTT. V gene TRBV7-9 combines with J gene TRBJ2-3, with a possible D match to TRBD1 (5 bases). There are 13 residues in the CDR3. Germline CDR1 SEHNR, CDR2 FQNEAQ (reference sequence).

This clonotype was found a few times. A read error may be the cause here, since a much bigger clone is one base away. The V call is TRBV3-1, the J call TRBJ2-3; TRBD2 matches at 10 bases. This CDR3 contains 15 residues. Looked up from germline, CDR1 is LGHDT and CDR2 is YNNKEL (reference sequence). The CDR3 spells CVSSQAGGLTDTQYF. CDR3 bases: TGTGTCAGCAGCCAAGCGGGAGGGCTCACAGATACGCAGTATTTT.

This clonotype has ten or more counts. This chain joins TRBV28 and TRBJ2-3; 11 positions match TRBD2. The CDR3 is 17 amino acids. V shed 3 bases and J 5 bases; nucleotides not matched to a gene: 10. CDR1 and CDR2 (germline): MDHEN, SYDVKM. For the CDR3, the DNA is TGTGCCAGCAGTTTTCCAGGACTAGCGGGCCTGGGAGATACGCAGTATTTT. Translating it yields CASSFPGLAGLGDTQYF.

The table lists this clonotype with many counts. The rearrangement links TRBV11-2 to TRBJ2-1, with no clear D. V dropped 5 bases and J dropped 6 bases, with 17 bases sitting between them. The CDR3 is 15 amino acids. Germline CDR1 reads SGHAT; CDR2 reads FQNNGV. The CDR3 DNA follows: TGTGCCAGCAGCCTCCCTTGGTGGATGGGCAATGAGCAGTTCTTC. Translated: CASSLPWWMGNEQFF.

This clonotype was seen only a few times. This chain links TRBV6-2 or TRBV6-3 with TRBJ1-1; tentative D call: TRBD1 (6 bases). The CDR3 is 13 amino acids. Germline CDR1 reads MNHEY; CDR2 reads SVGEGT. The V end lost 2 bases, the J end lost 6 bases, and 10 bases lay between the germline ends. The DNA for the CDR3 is TGTGCCAGCAGTTACAACAGGGCATCTGAAGCTTTCTTT. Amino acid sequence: CASSYNRASEAFF.

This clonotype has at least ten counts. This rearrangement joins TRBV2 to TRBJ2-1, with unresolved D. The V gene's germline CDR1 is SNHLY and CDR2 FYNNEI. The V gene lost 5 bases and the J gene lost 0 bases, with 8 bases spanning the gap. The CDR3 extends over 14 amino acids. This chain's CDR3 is CASSRYSSYNEQFF. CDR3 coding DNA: TGTGCCAGCAGTCGGTACAGCTCCTACAATGAGCAGTTCTTC.

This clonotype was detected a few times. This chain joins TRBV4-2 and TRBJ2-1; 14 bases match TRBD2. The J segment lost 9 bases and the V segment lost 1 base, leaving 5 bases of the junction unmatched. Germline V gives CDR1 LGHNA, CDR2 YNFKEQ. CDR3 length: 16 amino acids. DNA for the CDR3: TGTGCCAGCAGCCAAGGGGGGACTAGCGGGAGATTTGAGCAGTTCTTC. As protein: CASSQGGTSGRFEQFF.

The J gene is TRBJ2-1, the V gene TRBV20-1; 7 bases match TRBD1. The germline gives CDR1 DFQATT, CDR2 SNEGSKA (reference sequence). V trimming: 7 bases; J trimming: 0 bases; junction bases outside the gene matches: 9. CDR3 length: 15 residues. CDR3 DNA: TGCAGTGGCGTAGTGGGGGACAGCTCCTACAATGAGCAGTTCTTC. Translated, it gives CSGVVGDSSYNEQFF.

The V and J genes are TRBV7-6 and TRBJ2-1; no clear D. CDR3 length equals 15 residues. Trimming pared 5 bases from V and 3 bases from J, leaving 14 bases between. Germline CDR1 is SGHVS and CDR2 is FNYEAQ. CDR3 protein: CASSRVPSNYNEQFF. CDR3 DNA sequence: TGTGCCAGCAGCCGGGTACCGTCAAACTACAATGAGCAGTTCTTC.

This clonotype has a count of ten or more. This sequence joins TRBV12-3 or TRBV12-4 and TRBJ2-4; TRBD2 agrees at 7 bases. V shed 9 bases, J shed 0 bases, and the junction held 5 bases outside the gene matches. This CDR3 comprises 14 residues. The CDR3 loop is CASGSGLAKNIQYF. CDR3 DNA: TGTGCCAGTGGTAGCGGGTTAGCCAAAAACATTCAGTACTTC.

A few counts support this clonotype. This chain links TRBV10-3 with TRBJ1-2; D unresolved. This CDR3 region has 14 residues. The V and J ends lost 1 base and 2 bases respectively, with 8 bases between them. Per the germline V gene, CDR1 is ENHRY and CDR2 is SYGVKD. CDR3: CAISEWPANYGYTF. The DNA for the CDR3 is TGTGCCATCAGTGAGTGGCCGGCGAACTATGGCTACACCTTC.

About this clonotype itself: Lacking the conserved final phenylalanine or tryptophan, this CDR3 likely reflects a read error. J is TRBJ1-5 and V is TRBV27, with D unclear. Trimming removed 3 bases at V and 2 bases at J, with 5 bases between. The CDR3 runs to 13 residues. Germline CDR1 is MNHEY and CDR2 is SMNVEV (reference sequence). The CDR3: CASSFQGNQPQHL. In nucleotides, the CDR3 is TGTGCCAGCAGTTTTCAGGGCAATCAGCCCCAGCATCTT.

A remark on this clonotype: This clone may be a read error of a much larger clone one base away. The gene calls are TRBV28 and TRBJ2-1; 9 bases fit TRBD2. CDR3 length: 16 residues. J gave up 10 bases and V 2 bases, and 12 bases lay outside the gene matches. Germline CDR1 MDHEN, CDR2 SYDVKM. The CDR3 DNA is TGTGCCAGCAGTTTACTTATAGCGGGAGCACTCTACGAGCAGTTCTTC. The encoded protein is CASSLLIAGALYEQFF.

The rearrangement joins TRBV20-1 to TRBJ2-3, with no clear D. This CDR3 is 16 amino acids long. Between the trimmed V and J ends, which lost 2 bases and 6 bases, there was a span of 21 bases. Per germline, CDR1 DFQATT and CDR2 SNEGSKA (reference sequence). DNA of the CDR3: TGCAGTGCTAGATCCCTGAAGAGCACGATGGTGGATACGCAGTATTTT. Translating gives CSARSLKSTMVDTQYF.

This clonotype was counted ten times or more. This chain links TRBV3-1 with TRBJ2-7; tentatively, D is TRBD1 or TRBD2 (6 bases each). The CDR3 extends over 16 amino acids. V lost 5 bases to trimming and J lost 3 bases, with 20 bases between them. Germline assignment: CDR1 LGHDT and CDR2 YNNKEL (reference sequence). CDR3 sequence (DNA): TGTGCCAGCAGCTCGACAGGAGGGTGGAGAGACTACGAGCAGTACTTC. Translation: CASSSTGGWRDYEQYF.

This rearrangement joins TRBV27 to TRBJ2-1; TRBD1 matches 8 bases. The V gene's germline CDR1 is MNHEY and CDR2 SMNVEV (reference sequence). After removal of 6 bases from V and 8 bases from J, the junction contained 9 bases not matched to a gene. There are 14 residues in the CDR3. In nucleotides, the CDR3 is TGTGCCAGCAGCTCCCGGGACAGGAGGCATGAGCAGTTCTTC. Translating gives CASSSRDRRHEQFF.

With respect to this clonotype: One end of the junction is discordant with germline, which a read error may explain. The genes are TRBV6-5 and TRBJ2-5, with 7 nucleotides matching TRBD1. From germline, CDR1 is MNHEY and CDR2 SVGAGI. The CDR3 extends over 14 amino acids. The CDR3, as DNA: TGTGCCAGCGGTTATGGGCAGGGGGTAGAGACCCAGTACTTC. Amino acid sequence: CASGYGQGVETQYF.